A single sample is the source of the 23 T cell receptor beta chains below, sequenced in a study of CD8+ T cells in alopecia areata. Treatment denoted: oral pan-JAK inhibitor, 5-10 mg twice daily. RNA was isolated and reverse transcribed to cDNA, the sequencing template. The protocol was immunoSEQ multiplex PCR, while the TCRdb copy is restricted to in-frame clones and leaves out a portion. The sample includes 190,000 or so clones, around 50% seen only once; the top ten take 10% to 15%. Sequences were derived from CD8+ T cells sorted from blood, sampled at week 24, from a patient treated with tofacitinib. Every receptor here comes from a human donor with alopecia areata.

The chain couples TRBV2 to TRBJ2-3, with D possibly being TRBD1 or TRBD2 (5 bases each). Germline V gene sequence: CDR1 SNHLY, CDR2 FYNNEI. The CDR3 has 12 amino acids. Trimming stripped 3 bases from V and 9 bases from J, with 10 bases between. DNA of the CDR3: TGTGCCAGCAGTGATCGGTGGGGGACGCAGTATTTT. Encoded protein: CASSDRWGTQYF.

This clone was picked up a small number of times. The chain uses TRBV4-1 and TRBJ2-2, with TRBD2 matching 9 bases. From germline, CDR1 is MGHRA and CDR2 YSYEKL. The CDR3 runs to 19 residues. J was trimmed by 0 bases and V by 1 base; bases with no gene match: 9. CDR3 sequence: CASSQVIASGTTNTGELFF. For the CDR3, the DNA is TGCGCCAGCAGCCAAGTGATAGCTAGCGGGACCACGAACACCGGGGAGCTGTTTTTT.

The chain uses TRBV29-1 and TRBJ2-1; 12 nucleotides align to TRBD2. This CDR3 contains 14 residues. Germline values: CDR1 SQVTM, CDR2 ANQGSEA. V shed 4 bases, J shed 5 bases, and the junction held 3 bases outside the gene matches. This CDR3 is CSVGLAGGNNEQFF. In DNA, the CDR3 is TGCAGCGTTGGGCTAGCGGGGGGGAACAATGAGCAGTTCTTC.

The gene calls are TRBV6-5 and TRBJ1-1, with 7 bases identical to TRBD1. From germline, CDR1 is MNHEY and CDR2 SVGAGI. The CDR3 runs 14 residues. The V gene end was trimmed by 7 bases and the J gene end by 1 base; junction bases not matched to a gene: 6. The CDR3 nucleotides read TGTGCCAGCAACCGGGGACAGCCGAACACTGAAGCTTTCTTT. It encodes CASNRGQPNTEAFF.

This clone was seen a few times. The junction does not match germline at one end; this may be a read error. V is TRBV2 and J is TRBJ2-3; TRBD1 might be the D (5 bases). The germline V gene has CDR1 SNHLY and CDR2 FYNNEI. CDR3 length: 13 amino acids. CDR3 nucleotides: TGTGCCAGCGGTGACAGATACACAGATACGCAGTATTTT. Translating gives CASGDRYTDTQYF.

Points on this clone: Other nucleotide sequences in the sample specify the same CDR3. The rearrangement uses TRBV7-9 and TRBJ1-2; D unclear. V lost 5 bases to trimming and J lost 7 bases, with 8 bases between them. The CDR3 is made up of 11 amino acids. Germline V gives CDR1 SEHNR, CDR2 FQNEAQ (reference sequence). CDR3 loop: CASSPRGGYTF. CDR3 DNA sequence: TGTGCCAGCAGCCCTCGTGGTGGCTACACCTTC.

The genes are TRBV2 and TRBJ2-3; 7 nucleotides align to TRBD1. V gave up 6 bases and J gave up 0 bases; unmatched junction bases: 9. CDR3 length equals 16 residues. Germline V gene data show CDR1 as SNHLY and CDR2 as FYNNEI. The CDR3 DNA reads as TGTGCCAGCAGCTCGAGGGACAGCTCGAGCACAGATACGCAGTATTTT. This translates into CASSSRDSSSTDTQYF.

This clone was counted a few times. The chain combines TRBV5-6 with TRBJ2-6; 7 nucleotides align to TRBD1. CDR3 length: 16 residues. The V segment lost 0 bases and the J segment 0 bases; nucleotides outside the gene matches: 0. CDR1 and CDR2 from the germline V gene are SGHDT and YYEEEE. The CDR3 DNA reads TGTGCCAGCAGCTTGGACAGGGGCTCTGGGGCCAACGTCCTGACTTTC. It is translated as CASSLDRGSGANVLTF.

The V call is TRBV7-9, the J call TRBJ1-4, with D hard to call. CDR3 length equals 16 residues. The ends were cut back, 5 bases at V and 5 bases at J, with 18 bases in the middle. Germline V CDR1 and CDR2: SEHNR, FQNEAQ (reference sequence). The chain's CDR3 is CASSPSGLTGNEKLFF. The CDR3, as DNA: TGTGCCAGCAGCCCATCAGGACTAACCGGGAATGAAAAACTGTTTTTT.

CDR3 in amino acids: CASSLPTSAETQYF. CDR3 nucleotides: TGCGCCAGCAGCTTGCCCACTAGCGCCGAGACCCAGTACTTC. The chain carries TRBV5-1 and TRBJ2-5; 7 bases are shared with TRBD2. The CDR3 has 14 amino acids. V was clipped by 1 base and J by 5 bases; unmatched bases: 5. The germline gives CDR1 SGHRS, CDR2 YFSETQ.

J is TRBJ2-3 and V is TRBV6-4; D is perhaps TRBD2 (6 bases). The germline CDR1 and CDR2 sequences are MRHNA and SNTAGT. V was shortened by 8 bases and J by 0 bases, with 18 bases between the two germline ends. This CDR3 is built from 16 residues. CDR3 in amino acids: CASQPPGGTSTDTQYF. For the CDR3, the DNA is TGTGCCAGCCAACCTCCCGGGGGAACTAGCACAGATACGCAGTATTTT.

The rearrangement uses TRBV5-6 and TRBJ2-4, with 7 bases that match TRBD1. This CDR3 contains 16 residues. With V trimmed by 4 bases and J by 5 bases, 12 bases remained unmatched. CDR1 and CDR2 from the germline V gene are SGHDT and YYEEEE. The chain's CDR3 is CASSTSSRDSENIQYF. The CDR3, as DNA: TGTGCCAGCAGCACCTCCTCCCGGGACAGCGAAAACATTCAGTACTTC.

This chain joins TRBV9 and TRBJ1-5, with D unresolved. This CDR3 region has 15 residues. The germline V and J ends were trimmed by 0 bases and 3 bases, with 10 bases remaining between them. Germline V gene sequence: CDR1 SGDLS, CDR2 YYNGEE. As DNA, the CDR3 is TGTGCCAGCAGCGTAGGGGGAAGCAACAATCAGCCCCAGCATTTT. The encoded protein is CASSVGGSNNQPQHF.

In regard to this clone: Other DNA sequences within the sample encode an identical CDR3. The chain couples TRBV13 to TRBJ2-3; the D is unclear. The CDR3 sequence is 13 residues long. Trimming left V 3 bases short and J 1 base short, with 5 bases between. Germline CDR1 reads PRHDT; CDR2 reads FYEKMQ (reference sequence). Here the CDR3 DNA reads TGTGCCAGCAGCTTGGGCCGCACAGATACGCAGTATTTT. Translated: CASSLGRTDTQYF.

V gene TRBV7-9 combines with J gene TRBJ1-2; D gene uncertain. CDR3 length: 16 residues. Looked up from germline, CDR1 is SEHNR and CDR2 is FQNEAQ (reference sequence). Trimming took 5 bases from V and 1 from J, leaving 17 bases between them. This CDR3 reads CASSPQEGIHNYGYTF. The CDR3 nucleotides read TGTGCCAGCAGCCCCCAGGAGGGAATTCATAACTATGGCTACACCTTC.

The rearrangement uses TRBV15 and TRBJ1-1, with a tentative D call TRBD1 (5 bases). The germline V gene has CDR1 LNHNV and CDR2 YYDKDF (reference sequence). V lost 2 bases and J lost 4, with 14 bases in between. The CDR3 length is 15 residues. CDR3 amino acids: CATSRSQVGATEAFF. CDR3 DNA sequence: TGTGCCACCAGCAGATCACAGGTTGGGGCCACTGAAGCTTTCTTT. Variable domain in full (rest from reference TRBV15 and TRBJ1-1): DAMVIQNPRYQVTQFGKPVTLSCSQTLNHNVMYWYQQKSSQAPKLLFHYYDKDFNNEADTPDNFQSRRPNTSFCFLDIRSPGLGDTAMYLCATSRSQVGATEAFFGQGTRLTVV.

V and J are TRBV7-9 and TRBJ1-2; D perhaps matches TRBD1 (5 bases). The germline V and J ends were trimmed by 5 bases and 10 bases, with 11 bases remaining between them. The CDR3 consists of 11 residues. The germline V gene encodes CDR1 SEHNR and CDR2 FQNEAQ (reference sequence). DNA for the CDR3: TGTGCCAGCAGCCGCCGGGACCACTACACCTTC. Translation gives CASSRRDHYTF.

The chain links TRBV11-2 to TRBJ2-7; D call uncertain. The germline gives CDR1 SGHAT, CDR2 FQNNGV. The CDR3 contains 12 residues. V was clipped by 8 bases and J by 0 bases, with 8 bases between them. The CDR3 spells CASGASSYEQYF. The CDR3 nucleotides read TGTGCCAGCGGCGCCAGCTCCTACGAGCAGTACTTC.

The rearrangement links TRBV27 to TRBJ2-2; the D gene is possibly TRBD2 (5 bases). CDR3 size: 12 residues. In germline, CDR1 is MNHEY, CDR2 SMNVEV (reference sequence). Trimming took 11 bases from V and 3 from J, leaving 10 bases between them. The CDR3 sequence is CAVRGHTGELFF. The CDR3 DNA reads as TGTGCCGTTCGGGGTCACACCGGGGAGCTGTTTTTT.

This clone was counted only a few times. V gene TRBV7-9 combines with J gene TRBJ2-7, with D hard to call. Germline loops: CDR1 SEHNR, CDR2 FQNEAQ (reference sequence). This CDR3 is 15 amino acids long. Trimming stripped 4 bases from V and 0 bases from J, with 13 bases between. CDR3 in amino acids: CASSSDVEHSYEQYF. CDR3 nucleotides: TGTGCCAGCAGCTCCGACGTCGAACACTCCTACGAGCAGTACTTC.

The chain links TRBV13 to TRBJ2-1, with D tentatively TRBD1 (5 bases). The CDR3 is 14 amino acids. CDR1 is PRHDT, CDR2 FYEKMQ, per germline (reference sequence). The ends were cut back, 4 bases at V and 5 bases at J, with 12 bases in the middle. CDR3 DNA sequence: TGTGCCAGCAGCTCCAATACAGGAGACAATGAGCAGTTCTTC. This gives the protein CASSSNTGDNEQFF.

The chain links TRBV13 to TRBJ1-2; D remains ambiguous. This CDR3 is 15 amino acids long. Germline-derived CDR1 and CDR2 are PRHDT and FYEKMQ (reference sequence). Trimming took off 2 bases at V and 0 bases at J, with 10 bases between the two ends. This CDR3 is CASSLPELANYGYTF. As DNA, the CDR3 is TGTGCCAGCAGCTTACCTGAACTAGCTAACTATGGCTACACCTTC.

The chain carries TRBV4-1 and TRBJ1-5; tentatively, D is TRBD1 (6 bases). There are 15 residues in the CDR3. Germline CDR1 is MGHRA and CDR2 is YSYEKL. The ends were cut back, 3 bases at V and 7 bases at J, with 16 bases in the middle. CDR3 region: CASSQIDRQGQPQHF. CDR3 bases: TGCGCCAGCAGCCAGATAGACAGGCAGGGACAGCCCCAGCATTTT.